The sequence of this TCR beta chain was determined in a study of blood T cell repertoires in COVID-19. The wider study: Sample material is recorded as cDNA or gDNA derived from T cells, B-cell-depleted T cells, or PBMCs.

In the original workflow: Estimation of nucleated cell counts was performed using reference gene primer amplification. Data came from immunoSEQ multiplex PCR; TCRdb stores just in-frame clones and leaves some out. That table furnishes V, J and clone size, whereas the DNA furnished D and trimming. The sample lists approximately 260,000 clones, 80% to 85% occurring once. Participants had their cohort set by participant-reported clinical history. Two negative PCRs, clearance, or symptom resolution characterized the recovered Cohort 3 donors. This clonotype was obtained from a man in his fifties or sixties who had recovered from COVID-19. Source material: PBMCs or T cells enriched from blood (not recorded which).

Here the CDR3 DNA reads TGTGCCAGCAGCCCACGTGCGAGCTATGGCTACACCTTC. Protein: CASSPRASYGYTF. The chain is built from TRBV3-1 (or the pseudogene TRBV3-2) and TRBJ1-2; D gene uncertain. The V gene's germline CDR1 is LGHDT and CDR2 YNNKEL (reference sequence). This CDR3 is 13 amino acids long. Trimming pared 4 bases from V and 4 bases from J, leaving 10 bases between.